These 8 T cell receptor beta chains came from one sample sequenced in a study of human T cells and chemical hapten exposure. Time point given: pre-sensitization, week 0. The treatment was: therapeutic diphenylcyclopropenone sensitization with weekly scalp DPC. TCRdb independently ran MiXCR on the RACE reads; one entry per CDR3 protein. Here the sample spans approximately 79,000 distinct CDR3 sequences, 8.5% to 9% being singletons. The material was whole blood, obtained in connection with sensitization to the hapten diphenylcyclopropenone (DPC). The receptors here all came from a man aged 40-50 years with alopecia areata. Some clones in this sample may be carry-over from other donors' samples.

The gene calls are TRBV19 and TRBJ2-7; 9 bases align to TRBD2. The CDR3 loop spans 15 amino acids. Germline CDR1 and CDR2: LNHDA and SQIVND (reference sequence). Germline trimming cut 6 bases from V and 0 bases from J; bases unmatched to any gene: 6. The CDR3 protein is CASRRASGASYEQYF. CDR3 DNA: TGTGCCAGTAGAAGGGCTAGCGGGGCCTCCTACGAGCAGTACTTC.

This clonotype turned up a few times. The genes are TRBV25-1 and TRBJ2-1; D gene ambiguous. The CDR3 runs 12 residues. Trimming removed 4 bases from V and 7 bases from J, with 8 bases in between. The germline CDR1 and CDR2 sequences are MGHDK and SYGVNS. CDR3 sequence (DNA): TGTGCCAGCAGTGGCCGTGGAAATGAGCAGTTCTTC. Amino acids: CASSGRGNEQFF.

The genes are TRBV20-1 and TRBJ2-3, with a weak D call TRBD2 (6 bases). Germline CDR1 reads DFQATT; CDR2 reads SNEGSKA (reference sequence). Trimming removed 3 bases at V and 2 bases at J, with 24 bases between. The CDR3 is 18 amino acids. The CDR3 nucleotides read TGCAGTGCTAGCGATCAACGGGACTCTCTTAACCCCACAGATACGCAGTATTTT. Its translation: CSASDQRDSLNPTDTQYF.

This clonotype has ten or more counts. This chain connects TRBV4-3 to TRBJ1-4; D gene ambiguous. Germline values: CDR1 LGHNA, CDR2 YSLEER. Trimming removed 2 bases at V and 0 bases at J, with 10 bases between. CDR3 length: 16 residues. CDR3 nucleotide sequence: TGCGCCAGCAGCCAACAAGGAGTTTCAACTAATGAAAAACTGTTTTTT. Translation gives CASSQQGVSTNEKLFF.

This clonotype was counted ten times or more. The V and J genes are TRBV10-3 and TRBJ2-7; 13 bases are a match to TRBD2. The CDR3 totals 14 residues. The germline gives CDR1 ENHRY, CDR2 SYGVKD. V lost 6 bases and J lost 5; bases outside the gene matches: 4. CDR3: CAIRRTSGSDEQYF. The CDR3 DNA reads TGTGCCATCAGGAGGACTAGCGGGAGTGACGAGCAGTACTTC.

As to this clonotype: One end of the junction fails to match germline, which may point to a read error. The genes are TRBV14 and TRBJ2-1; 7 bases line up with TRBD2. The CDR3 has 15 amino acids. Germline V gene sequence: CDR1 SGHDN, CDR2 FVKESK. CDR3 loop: CTSSQDGRGWYEQFF. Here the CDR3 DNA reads TGTACCAGCAGCCAAGATGGGAGGGGCTGGTATGAGCAGTTCTTC.

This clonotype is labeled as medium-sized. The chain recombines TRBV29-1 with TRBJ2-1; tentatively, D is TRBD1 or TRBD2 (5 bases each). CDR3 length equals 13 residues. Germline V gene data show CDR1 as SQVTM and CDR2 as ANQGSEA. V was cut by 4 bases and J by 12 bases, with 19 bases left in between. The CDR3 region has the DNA TGCAGCGTTGTTCGAGATTCCAAGAGGGGGCAGTTCTTC. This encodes CSVVRDSKRGQFF.

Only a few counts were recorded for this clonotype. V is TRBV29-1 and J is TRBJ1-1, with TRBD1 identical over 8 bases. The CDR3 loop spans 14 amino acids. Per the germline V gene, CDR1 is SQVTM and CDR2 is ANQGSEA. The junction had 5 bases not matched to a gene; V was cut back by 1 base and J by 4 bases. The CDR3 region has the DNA TGCAGCGTTGAAGGACGACAGGGGATCACTGAAGCTTTCTTT. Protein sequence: CSVEGRQGITEAFF.